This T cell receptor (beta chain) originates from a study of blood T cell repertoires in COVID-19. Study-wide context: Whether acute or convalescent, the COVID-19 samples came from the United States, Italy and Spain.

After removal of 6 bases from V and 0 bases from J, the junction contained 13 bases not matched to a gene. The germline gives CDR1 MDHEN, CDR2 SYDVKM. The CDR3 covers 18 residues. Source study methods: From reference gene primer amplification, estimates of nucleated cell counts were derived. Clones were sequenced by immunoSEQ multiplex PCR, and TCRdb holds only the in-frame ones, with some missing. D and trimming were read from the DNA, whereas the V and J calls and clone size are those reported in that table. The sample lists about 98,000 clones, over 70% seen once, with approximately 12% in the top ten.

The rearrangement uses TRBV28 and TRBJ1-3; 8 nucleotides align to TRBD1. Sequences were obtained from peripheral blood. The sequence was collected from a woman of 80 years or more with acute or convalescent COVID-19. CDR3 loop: CASRGPAHRGSSGNTIYF. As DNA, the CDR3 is TGTGCCAGCAGGGGGCCGGCACACAGGGGGAGCTCTGGAAACACCATATATTTT.